The 4 T cell receptor beta chains in this list originate from one sample, sequenced in a study of blood T cell repertoires in COVID-19. Clones were sequenced by immunoSEQ multiplex PCR, and TCRdb holds only the in-frame ones, with some missing. Counted here are a few hundred thousand clones, 65% to 85% occurring once; the ten biggest clones make up 10% to 15%. The material sequenced was peripheral blood. The origin of the receptors is a human donor in a cohort sampled during active COVID-19.

The chain recombines TRBV2 with TRBJ2-3; 11 positions agree with TRBD2. The CDR3 consists of 15 residues. The germline V gene has CDR1 SNHLY and CDR2 FYNNEI. Germline trimming cut 5 bases from V and 1 base from J; bases unmatched to any gene: 2. CDR3 residues: CASSLLAGGTDTQYF. The DNA of the CDR3 is TGTGCCAGCAGTTTACTAGCGGGGGGCACAGATACGCAGTATTTT.

The chain carries TRBV6-2 or TRBV6-3 and TRBJ1-2; 10 bases match TRBD1. CDR3 length: 15 residues. J lost 7 bases, V lost 4 bases, and 9 bases had no gene match. Germline-derived CDR1 and CDR2 are MNHEY and SVGEGT. The CDR3 DNA follows: TGTGCCAGCAGTTCCACCCCGGACAGGGGGGGTGGCTACACCTTC. Its protein is CASSSTPDRGGGYTF.

The count of this clone is one. The chain joins TRBV7-2 to TRBJ2-1; 8 bases align to TRBD2. After removal of 3 bases from V and 6 bases from J, the junction contained 4 bases not matched to a gene. The CDR3 is 14 amino acids. The germline V gene has CDR1 SGHTA and CDR2 FQGNSA. DNA of the CDR3: TGTGCCAGCAGCTTCGGGCTAGCGGGCAATGAGCAGTTCTTC. This encodes CASSFGLAGNEQFF.

The chain carries TRBV5-1 and TRBJ2-1, with a tentative D call TRBD2 (7 bases). Germline CDR1 is SGHRS and CDR2 is YFSETQ. This CDR3 region has 15 residues. The V and J ends lost 9 bases and 0 bases respectively, with 16 bases between them. The DNA of the CDR3 is TGCGCCACCCAAACGGGGGGCGGCTCCTACAATGAGCAGTTCTTC. Translation gives CATQTGGGSYNEQFF.